This T cell receptor (beta chain) is from a study of shared clonotypes between healthy human individuals. General study points: Shared clonotypes across all four donors exceeded non-shared ones in generation probability.

At the deep level, the assay was run. TCRdb keeps only in-frame clones here, not all; method: immunoSEQ multiplex PCR. Here the sample spans about 2.1 million clones, 80% to 95% being singletons. This CDR3 has 15 amino acids. V was trimmed by 5 bases and J by 3 bases, leaving 14 bases between them. Looked up from germline, CDR1 is MNHEY and CDR2 is SMNVEV (reference sequence). This clone showed up just once. Antigen specificity is unknown. It was CD45RO-negative cells, positively selected for CCR7, that made up naive CD8 cells, with terminally differentiated effector memory CD45RA+ cells excluded. The sample comprised naive CD8+ T cells from PBMCs. The chain employs TRBV27 and TRBJ1-5; the D gene is possibly TRBD1 (6 bases). The TCR originated in a man between 18 and 35 years old in good health. Some clones in this sample may be carry-over from other donors' samples. CDR3 loop: CASSLTGTFNQPQHF. The CDR3 DNA sequence: TGTGCCAGCAGTCTAACAGGGACCTTCAATCAGCCCCAGCATTTT.